These 25 T cell receptor beta chains share one sample of origin, sequenced in a study of cytomegalovirus exposure and HLA in healthy donors. The PCR had 60 Vbeta and 13 Jbeta primers. The table came from immunoSEQ multiplex PCR; TCRdb's copy has only in-frame clones and leaves some out. The sample has 90,000 to 140,000 clones; approximately 82% are singletons. Sequencing was done on a sample of PBMCs. The receptor source for this set is a man aged 40-49 years in good health and CMV-seropositive.

The chain has TRBV7-9 and TRBJ2-7; TRBD1 agrees at 9 bases. CDR1 is SEHNR, CDR2 FQNEAQ, per germline (reference sequence). The CDR3 sequence is 14 residues long. Losses at the gene ends were 4 bases for V and 4 bases for J; bases not matched to a gene: 5. The CDR3 sequence: CASSYGTGKYEQYF. CDR3 DNA: TGTGCCAGCAGCTACGGGACAGGGAAATACGAGCAGTACTTC. Supplemented by reference TRBV7-9 and TRBJ2-7, the full variable domain reads DTGVSQNPRHKITKRGQNVTFRCDPISEHNRLYWYRQTLGQGPEFLTYFQNEAQLEKSRLLSDRFSAERPKGSFSTLEIQRTEQGDSAMYLCASSYGTGKYEQYFGPGTRLTVT.

The chain joins TRBV4-3 to TRBJ1-1; D is possibly TRBD1 (6 bases). CDR3 size: 17 residues. Germline loops: CDR1 LGHNA, CDR2 YSLEER. V dropped 0 bases and J dropped 1 base, with 15 bases sitting between them. In DNA form, the CDR3 reads TGCGCCAGCAGCCAAGATAGAAGGGGGGGCGGGAACACTGAAGCTTTCTTT. Protein product: CASSQDRRGGGNTEAFF.

The chain combines TRBV11-2 with TRBJ2-7; TRBD1 agrees at 7 bases. Germline V gives CDR1 SGHAT, CDR2 FQNNGV. The CDR3 is 15 residues long. With 2 bases clipped from V and 7 bases from J, the junction kept 11 bases outside the gene matches. CDR3 in DNA: TGTGCCAGCAGCTTATCTCCCCAGACAGGGCGTGAGCAGTACTTC. This codes for CASSLSPQTGREQYF.

CDR3 amino acids: CSVRNRQGHEQYF. In DNA, the CDR3 is TGCAGCGTTCGGAATCGACAGGGCCACGAGCAGTACTTC. V gene TRBV29-1 combines with J gene TRBJ2-7; the match to TRBD1 covers 7 bases. V shed 5 bases, J shed 5 bases, and the junction held 9 bases outside the gene matches. CDR1 is SQVTM and CDR2 is ANQGSEA in the germline V gene. The CDR3 runs to 13 residues.

The chain carries TRBV28 and TRBJ2-5, with 7 bases identical to TRBD2. Looked up from germline, CDR1 is MDHEN and CDR2 is SYDVKM. This CDR3 has 13 amino acids. CDR3 nucleotide sequence: TGTGCGGTGTCCTCTAGCGGACAAGAGACCCAGTACTTC. Encoded protein: CAVSSSGQETQYF.

The chain combines TRBV28 with TRBJ1-2; perhaps TRBD1 as D (5 bases). CDR1 is MDHEN, CDR2 SYDVKM, per germline. The CDR3 is made up of 15 amino acids. With 1 base removed from V and 7 bases from J, the gap between germline ends came to 16 bases. The CDR3 bases are TGTGCCAGCAGTTTATATGACAGACCGGAGGGTGGCTACACCTTC. As protein: CASSLYDRPEGGYTF.

J is TRBJ2-3 and V is TRBV6-5; 10 bases match TRBD1. V lost 6 bases, J lost 6 bases, and 3 bases stayed unmatched. The CDR3 has 13 amino acids. The V gene's germline CDR1 is MNHEY and CDR2 SVGAGI. The DNA of the CDR3 is TGTGCCAGCAGCCGGGACAGGGGCGATACGCAGTATTTT. Its protein product is CASSRDRGDTQYF.

This sequence joins TRBV15 and TRBJ2-5, with TRBD1 identical over 9 bases. The CDR3 contains 20 residues. Germline assignment: CDR1 LNHNV and CDR2 YYDKDF (reference sequence). J gave up 0 bases and V 0 bases, and 14 bases lay outside the gene matches. The CDR3 reads CATSRDRGFGDRAYQETQYF. DNA of the CDR3: TGTGCCACCAGCAGAGATAGAGGGTTTGGGGACAGGGCTTACCAAGAGACCCAGTACTTC. Looking up the rest from reference TRBV15 and TRBJ2-5 gives the full variable domain: DAMVIQNPRYQVTQFGKPVTLSCSQTLNHNVMYWYQQKSSQAPKLLFHYYDKDFNNEADTPDNFQSRRPNTSFCFLDIRSPGLGDTAMYLCATSRDRGFGDRAYQETQYFGPGTRLLVL.

Concerning this clone itself: One junction end does not reproduce the germline sequence, and a read error may be involved. The gene calls are TRBV28 and TRBJ2-6; D may be TRBD1 (6 bases). Germline V gene data show CDR1 as MDHEN and CDR2 as SYDVKM. CDR3 length: 16 residues. Here the CDR3 reads CASSWGYRAGANGLTF. DNA for the CDR3: TGTGCCAGCAGCTGGGGATACAGGGCTGGGGCCAACGGCCTGACTTTC.

This chain joins TRBV10-3 and TRBJ2-2; 13 nucleotides match TRBD2. This CDR3 is 15 amino acids long. Looked up from germline, CDR1 is ENHRY and CDR2 is SYGVKD. V dropped 6 bases and J dropped 3; count of bases not matched to a gene: 1. This chain's CDR3 is CAISGLAGDTGELFF. Here the CDR3 DNA reads TGTGCCATCAGCGGACTAGCGGGGGACACCGGGGAGCTGTTTTTT.

As DNA, the CDR3 is TGTGCCAGCAGCCCAGGACTAGCGGGGGGGCCTGCCAAAAACATTCAGTACTTC. Translation: CASSPGLAGGPAKNIQYF. The genes are TRBV5-6 and TRBJ2-4; the match to TRBD2 covers 15 bases. Germline CDR1 and CDR2: SGHDT and YYEEEE. CDR3 size: 18 residues. Trimming cost V 4 bases and J 1 base; bases outside gene matches: 6.

DNA for the CDR3: TGTGCCAGCAGCTTAGTCGACTATAGCGGGAGCCCCCAGTTCTTC. Translated, it gives CASSLVDYSGSPQFF. This sequence joins TRBV7-2 and TRBJ2-1, with 9 positions matching TRBD2. The CDR3 loop spans 15 amino acids. Germline CDR1 and CDR2: SGHTA and FQGNSA. J was trimmed by 13 bases and V by 1 base; bases with no gene match: 11.

This clone was counted a few times. J is TRBJ1-1 and V is TRBV5-6, with 7 nucleotides matching TRBD1. This CDR3 comprises 15 residues. CDR1 SGHDT and CDR2 YYEEEE come from the germline V gene. Trimming took 0 bases from V and 4 from J; bases not matched to a gene: 6. CDR3 loop: CASSLVSRGSTEAFF. The DNA of the CDR3 is TGTGCCAGCAGCTTGGTATCCAGGGGGAGCACTGAAGCTTTCTTT.

The chain employs TRBV6-1 and TRBJ1-2; 7 bases align to TRBD1. CDR3 length equals 15 residues. The V gene's germline CDR1 is MNHNS and CDR2 SASEGT. The ends lost 0 bases at V and 4 bases at J; junction bases unmatched: 5. The CDR3 loop reads CASSEAGGFGYGYTF. The CDR3 nucleotides read TGTGCCAGCAGTGAAGCAGGGGGCTTTGGCTATGGCTACACCTTC.

The J gene is TRBJ1-1, the V gene TRBV2; no clear D gene. The CDR3 extends over 13 amino acids. Trimming stripped 6 bases from V and 5 bases from J, with 13 bases between. Germline V lookup: CDR1 SNHLY, CDR2 FYNNEI. The CDR3 coding sequence is TGTGCCAGCAGATCGGACGCGGGGACTGAAGCTTTCTTT. Translating gives CASRSDAGTEAFF.

The chain has TRBV30 and TRBJ2-7; possible D gene TRBD1, 5 bases. The CDR3 loop spans 13 amino acids. V was pared by 4 bases and J by 1 base, with 11 bases between. CDR1 is GTSNPN and CDR2 is SVGIG in the germline V gene (reference sequence). The CDR3, as DNA: TGTGCCTGGAAGGCAGGGCGGTCCTACGAGCAGTACTTC. It encodes CAWKAGRSYEQYF. Drawing the rest from reference TRBV30 and TRBJ2-7, the complete variable domain is SQTIHQWPATLVQPVGSPLSLECTVEGTSNPNLYWYRQAAGRGLQLLFYSVGIGQISSEVPQNLSASRPQDRQFILSSKKLLLSDSGFYLCAWKAGRSYEQYFGPGTRLTVT.

The gene calls are TRBV5-6 and TRBJ2-7; 8 positions agree with TRBD2. The J segment lost 6 bases and the V segment lost 1 base, leaving 9 bases of the junction unmatched. Germline assignment: CDR1 SGHDT and CDR2 YYEEEE. This CDR3 is built from 15 residues. This CDR3 reads CASSLRSTGGTEQYF. CDR3 nucleotides: TGTGCCAGCAGCTTGCGCTCCACGGGGGGGACCGAGCAGTACTTC.

The J gene is TRBJ1-6, the V gene TRBV28; D might be TRBD1 (6 bases). Trimming pared 3 bases from V and 7 bases from J, leaving 16 bases between. Germline lookup yields CDR1 MDHEN and CDR2 SYDVKM. The CDR3 has 16 amino acids. The CDR3 sequence: CASSLGGGIGNSPLHF. CDR3 sequence (DNA): TGTGCCAGCAGTTTGGGGGGGGGCATAGGAAATTCACCCCTCCACTTT.

This rearrangement joins TRBV5-8 to TRBJ1-2; 7 bases line up with TRBD1. From germline, CDR1 is SGHTS and CDR2 YDEGEE. J lost 4 bases, V lost 1 base, and 1 base had no gene match. The CDR3 consists of 13 residues. This CDR3 is CASSLNRGYGYTF. CDR3 nucleotides: TGTGCCAGCAGCTTGAACAGGGGCTATGGCTACACCTTC.

The chain links TRBV5-4 to TRBJ2-5, with 7 positions matching TRBD1. Trimming cost V 4 bases and J 7 bases; bases outside gene matches: 7. This CDR3 has 13 amino acids. The germline V gene encodes CDR1 SGHNT and CDR2 YYREEE (reference sequence). The CDR3 DNA reads TGTGCCAGCAGCGCCCGACAGGGTGGGACCCAGTACTTC. Residues: CASSARQGGTQYF.

V usage is TRBV19 and J usage is TRBJ2-2; 10 nucleotides match TRBD1. J lost 2 bases, V lost 3 bases, and 3 bases had no gene match. This CDR3 is 16 amino acids long. Looked up from germline, CDR1 is LNHDA and CDR2 is SQIVND (reference sequence). In DNA, the CDR3 is TGTGCCAGTAGTATGCGGGACAGGGGAAACACCGGGGAGCTGTTTTTT. Translated: CASSMRDRGNTGELFF. The full variable domain, its missing parts supplied by reference TRBV19 and TRBJ2-2, is DGGITQSPKYLFRKEGQNVTLSCEQNLNHDAMYWYRQDPGQGLRLIYYSQIVNDFQKGDIAEGYSVSREKKESFPLTVTSAQKNPTAFYLCASSMRDRGNTGELFFGEGSRLTVL.

Concerning this clone itself: Germline is not matched at one junction end, which may reflect a read error. The sample carries other DNA sequences with the same CDR3. This chain connects TRBV29-1 to TRBJ2-7, with 7 nucleotides matching TRBD1. Germline values: CDR1 SQVTM, CDR2 ANQGSEA. This CDR3 comprises 13 residues. The CDR3 spells CSVVTGVPYEQYF. The CDR3 DNA reads as TGCAGCGTAGTTACAGGGGTTCCCTATGAGCAGTACTTC.

The chain employs TRBV4-3 and TRBJ2-2; 10 positions match TRBD2. CDR3 size: 17 residues. The V gene end was trimmed by 4 bases and the J gene end by 1 base; junction bases not matched to a gene: 6. Germline lookup yields CDR1 LGHNA and CDR2 YSLEER. For the CDR3, the DNA is TGCGCCAGCAGCCGCGGGCTAGCGGGGGTGAACACCGGGGAGCTGTTTTTT. Translating it yields CASSRGLAGVNTGELFF.

This chain links TRBV18 with TRBJ1-1; unclear D gene. V was cut by 3 bases and J by 0 bases, with 14 bases left in between. Per germline, CDR1 KGHSH and CDR2 LQKENI. The CDR3 runs 16 residues. The CDR3 reads CASSPIPTKMNTEAFF. CDR3 in DNA: TGTGCCAGCTCACCCATCCCAACTAAAATGAACACTGAAGCTTTCTTT.

The chain is built from TRBV5-4 and TRBJ2-5; 7 bases map to TRBD1. This CDR3 has 14 amino acids. V shed 4 bases and J 4 bases; nucleotides not matched to a gene: 7. Germline V gene sequence: CDR1 SGHNT, CDR2 YYREEE (reference sequence). CDR3 residues: CASSEQGLGETQYF. The CDR3 DNA reads TGTGCCAGCAGCGAACAGGGGTTAGGAGAGACCCAGTACTTC.